This T cell receptor beta chain was identified during a study of cytomegalovirus exposure and HLA in healthy donors. Whole-study context: Early on, a data release was issued that held roughly 84 million unique TCRs from HLA-typed donors.

Primers included in the PCR were 60 Vbeta and 13 Jbeta primers. Produced via immunoSEQ multiplex PCR; TCRdb's table is partial and in-frame only. The table has around 110,000 clones, around 75% seen once. Of note for this clone: As yet, its antigen is unknown.

Broader study findings: Reportedly, HLA-A and HLA-B alleles of most subjects were accurately predicted from TCR beta. Most likely, a cluster of highly shared sequence variants arose as a sequencing artifact.

This clonotype was sampled from a young woman in good health and CMV-seronegative. The sample was PBMCs.

As DNA, the CDR3 is TGTGCCTGGAGCCCGACTAGGCGGAAAGAGACCCAGTACTTC. Its protein is CAWSPTRRKETQYF. The chain couples TRBV30 to TRBJ2-5, with D perhaps matching TRBD2 (6 bases). The germline gives CDR1 GTSNPN, CDR2 SVGIG (reference sequence). V dropped 3 bases and J dropped 3 bases, with 14 bases sitting between them. This CDR3 contains 14 residues.